This T cell receptor (beta chain) was found in a study of T cells in narcolepsy. Overall study context: Enrolled donors included narcolepsy type 1 or type 2 patients and healthy controls.

This clone has a handful of counts. Its specificity is unknown. Notes on the study in general: Same-patient CSF and blood CD4+ T cell clonotypes included HCRT-specific and TRIB2-specific autoreactive ones. Autoreactive clone sequences were missing from some blood memory CD4+ repertoires. Autoreactive clonotypes reportedly recurred in blood of same and different patients, not controls.

Trimming cost V 3 bases and J 4 bases, with 21 bases left between them. Germline assignment: CDR1 MRHNA and CDR2 SNTAGT. The CDR3 has 17 amino acids. TCRdb's table, derived via immunoSEQ multiplex PCR, lists solely in-frame clones and lacks some. The sample gives approximately 25,000 clones, about 80% of which show up once; roughly 0.65% is in the top ten. This chain joins TRBV6-4 and TRBJ1-2; no firm D call. Sample: CD45RA- memory CD4+ T cells from PBMCs. This sequence originates from a human donor with narcolepsy. The DNA of the CDR3 is TGTGCCAGCAGTGAATTATTTTTGGGAGACACCCGCTATGGCTACACCTTC. Encoded protein: CASSELFLGDTRYGYTF.